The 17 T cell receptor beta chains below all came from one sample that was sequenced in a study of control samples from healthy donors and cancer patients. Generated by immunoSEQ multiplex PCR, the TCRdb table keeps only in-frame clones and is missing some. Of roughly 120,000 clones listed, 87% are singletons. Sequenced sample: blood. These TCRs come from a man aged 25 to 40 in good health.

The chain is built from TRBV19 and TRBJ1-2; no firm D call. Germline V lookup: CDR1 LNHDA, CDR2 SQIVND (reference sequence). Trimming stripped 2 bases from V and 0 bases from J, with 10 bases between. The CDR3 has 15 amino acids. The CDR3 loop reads CASSISGSSNYGYTF. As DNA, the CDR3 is TGTGCCAGTAGTATATCGGGCAGTTCTAACTATGGCTACACCTTC. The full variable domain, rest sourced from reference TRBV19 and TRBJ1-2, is DGGITQSPKYLFRKEGQNVTLSCEQNLNHDAMYWYRQDPGQGLRLIYYSQIVNDFQKGDIAEGYSVSREKKESFPLTVTSAQKNPTAFYLCASSISGSSNYGYTFGSGTRLTVV.

CDR3 nucleotides: TGTGCCAGCAGTTTTGGACAGGGGGATACTGAAGCTTTCTTT. As protein: CASSFGQGDTEAFF. This rearrangement joins TRBV6-2 or TRBV6-3 to TRBJ1-1; 10 bases align to TRBD1. Germline loops: CDR1 MNHEY, CDR2 SVGEGT. V gave up 4 bases and J gave up 5 bases; unmatched junction bases: 4. This CDR3 is 14 amino acids long.

CDR3 DNA sequence: TGCGCCAGCAGCGATCGGACAGGGACTAACTATGGCTACACCTTC. Translated, it gives CASSDRTGTNYGYTF. The rearrangement uses TRBV5-1 and TRBJ1-2; TRBD1 matches 8 bases. The CDR3 is made up of 15 amino acids. V was pared by 4 bases and J by 0 bases, with 5 bases of the junction left unmatched. Germline V gene sequence: CDR1 SGHRS, CDR2 YFSETQ. The variable domain in full, completed from reference TRBV5-1 and TRBJ1-2, reads KAGVTQTPRYLIKTRGQQVTLSCSPISGHRSVSWYQQTPGQGLQFLFEYFSETQRNKGNFPGRFSGRQFSNSRSEMNVSTLELGDSALYLCASSDRTGTNYGYTFGSGTRLTVV.

CDR3 nucleotide sequence: TGTGCCAGTATTCGGCTGAACACCGGGGAGCTGTTTTTT. This translates into CASIRLNTGELFF. This chain joins TRBV19 and TRBJ2-2; D call uncertain. The CDR3 spans 13 residues. The germline CDR1 and CDR2 sequences are LNHDA and SQIVND (reference sequence). Deletions cut 7 bases from V and 1 base from J, with 7 bases between.

CDR3 protein: CSVEDQERGLSGELFF. DNA for the CDR3: TGCAGCGTTGAAGATCAGGAGAGGGGGCTTTCTGGGGAGCTGTTTTTT. V gene TRBV29-1 combines with J gene TRBJ2-2, with 7 bases that match TRBD1. From germline, CDR1 is SQVTM and CDR2 ANQGSEA. This CDR3 comprises 16 residues. V lost 0 bases, J lost 8 bases, and 12 bases stayed unmatched.

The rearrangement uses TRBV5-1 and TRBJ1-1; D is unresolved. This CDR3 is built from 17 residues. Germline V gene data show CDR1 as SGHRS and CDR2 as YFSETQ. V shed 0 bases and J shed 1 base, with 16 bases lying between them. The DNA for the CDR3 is TGCGCCAGCAGCTTGGGAGGTATCGGGAGGGCGAACACTGAAGCTTTCTTT. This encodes CASSLGGIGRANTEAFF. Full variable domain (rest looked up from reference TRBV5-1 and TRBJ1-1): KAGVTQTPRYLIKTRGQQVTLSCSPISGHRSVSWYQQTPGQGLQFLFEYFSETQRNKGNFPGRFSGRQFSNSRSEMNVSTLELGDSALYLCASSLGGIGRANTEAFFGQGTRLTVV.

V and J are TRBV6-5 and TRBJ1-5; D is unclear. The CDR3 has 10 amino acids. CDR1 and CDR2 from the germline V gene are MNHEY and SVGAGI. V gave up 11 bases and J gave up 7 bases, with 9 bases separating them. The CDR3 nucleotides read TGTGCCGCGAATGGCCAGCCCCAGCATTTT. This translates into CAANGQPQHF.

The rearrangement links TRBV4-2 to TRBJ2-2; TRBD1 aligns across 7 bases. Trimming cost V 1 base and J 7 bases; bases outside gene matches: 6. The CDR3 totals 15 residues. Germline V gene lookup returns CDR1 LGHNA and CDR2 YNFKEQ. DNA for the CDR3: TGTGCCAGCAGCCAAGCGACAGGGCGGAACGGGGAGCTGTTTTTT. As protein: CASSQATGRNGELFF.

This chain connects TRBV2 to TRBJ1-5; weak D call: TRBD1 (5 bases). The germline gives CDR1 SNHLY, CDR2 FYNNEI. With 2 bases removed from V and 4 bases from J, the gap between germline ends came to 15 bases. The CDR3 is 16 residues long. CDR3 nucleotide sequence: TGTGCCAGCAGTGAACCCTTGGCGGGACTGAATCAGCCCCAGCATTTT. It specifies CASSEPLAGLNQPQHF. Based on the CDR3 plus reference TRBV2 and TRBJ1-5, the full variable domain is EPEVTQTPSHQVTQMGQEVILRCVPISNHLYFYWYRQILGQKVEFLVSFYNNEISEKSEIFDDQFSVERPDGSNFTLKIRSTKLEDSAMYFCASSEPLAGLNQPQHFGDGTRLSIL.

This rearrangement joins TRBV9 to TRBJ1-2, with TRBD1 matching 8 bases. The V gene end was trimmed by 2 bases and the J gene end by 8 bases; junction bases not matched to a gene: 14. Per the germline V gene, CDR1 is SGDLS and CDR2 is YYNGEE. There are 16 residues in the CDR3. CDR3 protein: CASSVVPGQVSLGYTF. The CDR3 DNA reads TGTGCCAGCAGCGTCGTTCCGGGACAGGTGTCGTTGGGCTACACCTTC.

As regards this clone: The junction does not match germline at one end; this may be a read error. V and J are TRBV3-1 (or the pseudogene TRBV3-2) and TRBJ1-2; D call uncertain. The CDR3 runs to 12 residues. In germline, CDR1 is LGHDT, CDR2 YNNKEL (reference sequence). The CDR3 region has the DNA TGTGCCAGCAGCCAAGAGATGGGCAGCCCTCTCTTC. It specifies CASSQEMGSPLF.

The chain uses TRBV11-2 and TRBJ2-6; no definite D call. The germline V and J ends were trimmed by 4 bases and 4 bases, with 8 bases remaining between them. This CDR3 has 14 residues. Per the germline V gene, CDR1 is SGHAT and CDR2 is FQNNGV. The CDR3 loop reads CASSSSSGANVLTF. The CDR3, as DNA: TGTGCCAGCAGCTCAAGCTCCGGGGCCAACGTCCTGACTTTC.

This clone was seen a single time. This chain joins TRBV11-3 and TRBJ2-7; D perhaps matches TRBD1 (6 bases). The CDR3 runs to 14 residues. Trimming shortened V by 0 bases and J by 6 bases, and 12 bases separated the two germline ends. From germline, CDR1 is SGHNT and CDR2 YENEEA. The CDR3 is CASSLEVVGGEQYF. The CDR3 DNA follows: TGTGCCAGCAGCTTAGAGGTCGTAGGGGGCGAGCAGTACTTC.

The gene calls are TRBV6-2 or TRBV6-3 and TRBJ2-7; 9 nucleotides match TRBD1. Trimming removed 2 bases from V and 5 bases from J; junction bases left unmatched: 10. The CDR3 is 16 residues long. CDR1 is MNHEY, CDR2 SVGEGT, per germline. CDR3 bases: TGTGCCAGCAGTTACGGAGGACAGGGGATGAAGGACGAGCAGTACTTC. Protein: CASSYGGQGMKDEQYF.

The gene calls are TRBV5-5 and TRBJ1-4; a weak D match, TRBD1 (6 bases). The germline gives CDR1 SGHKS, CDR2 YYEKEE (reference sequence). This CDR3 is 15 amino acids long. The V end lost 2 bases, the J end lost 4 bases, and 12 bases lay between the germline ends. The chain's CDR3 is CASSFSAGVNEKLFF. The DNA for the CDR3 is TGTGCCAGCAGCTTCTCCGCAGGGGTTAATGAAAAACTGTTTTTT.

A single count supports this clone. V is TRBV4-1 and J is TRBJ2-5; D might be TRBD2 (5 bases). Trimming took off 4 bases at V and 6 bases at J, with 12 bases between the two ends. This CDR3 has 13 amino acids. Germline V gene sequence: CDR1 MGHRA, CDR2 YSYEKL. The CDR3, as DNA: TGCGCCAGCAGCCCTTCCCGGGGAAAGACCCAGTACTTC. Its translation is CASSPSRGKTQYF.

CDR3 in DNA: TGTGCCAGCTCCCCAAGGGACGGATCTAACTATGGCTACACCTTC. Encoded protein: CASSPRDGSNYGYTF. The chain links TRBV18 to TRBJ1-2; tentatively, D is TRBD1 (5 bases). Deletions cut 6 bases from V and 0 bases from J, with 14 bases between. The CDR3 spans 15 residues. Germline CDR1 KGHSH, CDR2 LQKENI.